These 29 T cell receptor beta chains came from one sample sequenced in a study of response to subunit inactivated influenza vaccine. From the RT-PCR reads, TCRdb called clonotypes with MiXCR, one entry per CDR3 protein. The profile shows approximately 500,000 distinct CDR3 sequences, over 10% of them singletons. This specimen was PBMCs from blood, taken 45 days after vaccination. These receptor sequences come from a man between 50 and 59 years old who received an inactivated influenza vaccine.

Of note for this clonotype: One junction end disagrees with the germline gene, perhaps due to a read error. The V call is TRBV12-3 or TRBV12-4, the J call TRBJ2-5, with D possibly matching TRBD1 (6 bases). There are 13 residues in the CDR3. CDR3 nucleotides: TGTGCCAGCAGTTTAGACAGGGTGGAGACCCAGAACTTC. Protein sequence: CASSLDRVETQNF.

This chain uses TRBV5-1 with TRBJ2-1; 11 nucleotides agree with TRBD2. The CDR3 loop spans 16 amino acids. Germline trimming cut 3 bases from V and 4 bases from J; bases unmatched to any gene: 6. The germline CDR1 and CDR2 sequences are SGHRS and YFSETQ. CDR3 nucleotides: TGCGCCAGCAGCTCAATGGCTAGCGGGGGGTACAATGAGCAGTTCTTC. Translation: CASSSMASGGYNEQFF.

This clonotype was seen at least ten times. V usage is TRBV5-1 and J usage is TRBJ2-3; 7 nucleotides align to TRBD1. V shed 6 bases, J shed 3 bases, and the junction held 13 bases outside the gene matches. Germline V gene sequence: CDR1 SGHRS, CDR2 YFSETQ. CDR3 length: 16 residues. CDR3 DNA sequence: TGCGCCAGCAATAACTGGCCGGGACAGATTACAGATACGCAGTATTTT. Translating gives CASNNWPGQITDTQYF.

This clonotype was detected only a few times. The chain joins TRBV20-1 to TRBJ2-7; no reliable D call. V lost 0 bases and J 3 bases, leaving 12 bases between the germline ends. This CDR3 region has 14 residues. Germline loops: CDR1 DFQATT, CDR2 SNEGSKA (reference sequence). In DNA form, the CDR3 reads TGCAGTGCTAGAGATCTTTCTGGGATCTACGAGCAGTACTTC. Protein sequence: CSARDLSGIYEQYF.

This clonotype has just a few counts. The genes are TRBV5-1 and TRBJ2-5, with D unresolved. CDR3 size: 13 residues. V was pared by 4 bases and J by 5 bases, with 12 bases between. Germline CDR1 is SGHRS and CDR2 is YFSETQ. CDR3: CASSALSWETQYF. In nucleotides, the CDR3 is TGCGCCAGCAGCGCGTTGTCGTGGGAGACCCAGTACTTC.

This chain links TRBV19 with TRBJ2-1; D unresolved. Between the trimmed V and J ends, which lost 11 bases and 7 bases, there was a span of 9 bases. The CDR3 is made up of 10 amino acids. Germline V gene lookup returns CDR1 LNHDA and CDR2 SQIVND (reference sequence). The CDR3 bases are TGTGCCGCCGGCCAAAATGAGCAGTTCTTC. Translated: CAAGQNEQFF.

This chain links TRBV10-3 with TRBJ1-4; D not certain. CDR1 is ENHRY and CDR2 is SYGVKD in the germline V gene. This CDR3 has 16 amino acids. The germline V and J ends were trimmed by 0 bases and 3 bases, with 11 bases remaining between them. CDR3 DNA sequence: TGTGCCATCAGTGAGTCGGGGAGTCCGGCTAATGAAAAACTGTTTTTT. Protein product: CAISESGSPANEKLFF.

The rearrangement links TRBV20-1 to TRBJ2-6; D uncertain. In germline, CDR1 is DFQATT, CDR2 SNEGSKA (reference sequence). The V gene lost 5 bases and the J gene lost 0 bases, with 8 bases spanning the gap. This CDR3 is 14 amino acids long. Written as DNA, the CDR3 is TGCAGTGCTTCAACAGACTCTGGGGCCAACGTCCTGACTTTC. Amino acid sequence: CSASTDSGANVLTF.

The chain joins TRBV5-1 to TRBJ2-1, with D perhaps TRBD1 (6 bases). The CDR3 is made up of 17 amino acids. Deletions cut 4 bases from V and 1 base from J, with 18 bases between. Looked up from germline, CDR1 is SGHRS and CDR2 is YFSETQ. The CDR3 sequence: CASSTLGQLLSYNEQFF. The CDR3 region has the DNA TGCGCCAGCAGCACTTTGGGACAACTCCTATCCTACAATGAGCAGTTCTTC. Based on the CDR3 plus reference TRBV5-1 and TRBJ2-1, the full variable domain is KAGVTQTPRYLIKTRGQQVTLSCSPISGHRSVSWYQQTPGQGLQFLFEYFSETQRNKGNFPGRFSGRQFSNSRSEMNVSTLELGDSALYLCASSTLGQLLSYNEQFFGPGTRLTVL.

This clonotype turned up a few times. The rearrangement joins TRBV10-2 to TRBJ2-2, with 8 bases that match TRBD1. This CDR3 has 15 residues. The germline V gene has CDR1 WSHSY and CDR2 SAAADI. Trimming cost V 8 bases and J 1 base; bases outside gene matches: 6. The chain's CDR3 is CASEPDRVNTGELFF. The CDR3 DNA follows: TGCGCCAGCGAACCGGACAGGGTGAACACCGGGGAGCTGTTTTTT.

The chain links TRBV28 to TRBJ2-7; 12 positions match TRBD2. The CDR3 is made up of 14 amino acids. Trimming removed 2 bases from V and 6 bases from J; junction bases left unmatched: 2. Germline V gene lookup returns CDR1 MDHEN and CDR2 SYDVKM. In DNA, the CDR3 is TGTGCCAGCAGTTTACCGGGACTAGCGGGCGAGCAGTACTTC. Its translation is CASSLPGLAGEQYF.

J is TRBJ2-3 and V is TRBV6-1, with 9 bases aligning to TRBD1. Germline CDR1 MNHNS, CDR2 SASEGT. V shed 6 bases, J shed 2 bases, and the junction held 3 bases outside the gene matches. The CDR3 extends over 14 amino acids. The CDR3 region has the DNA TGTGCCAGCAGACAGGGGGCCTACACAGATACGCAGTATTTT. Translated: CASRQGAYTDTQYF.

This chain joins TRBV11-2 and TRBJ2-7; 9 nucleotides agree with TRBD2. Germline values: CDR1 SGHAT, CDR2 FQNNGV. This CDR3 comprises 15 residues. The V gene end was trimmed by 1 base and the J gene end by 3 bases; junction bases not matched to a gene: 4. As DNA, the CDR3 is TGTGCCAGCAGCTTAGCTAGCGGGACATTCTACGAGCAGTACTTC. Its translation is CASSLASGTFYEQYF. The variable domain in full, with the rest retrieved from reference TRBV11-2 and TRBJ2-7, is EAGVAQSPRYKIIEKRQSVAFWCNPISGHATLYWYQQILGQGPKLLIQFQNNGVVDDSQLPKDRFSAERLKGVDSTLKIQPAKLEDSAVYLCASSLASGTFYEQYFGPGTRLTVT.

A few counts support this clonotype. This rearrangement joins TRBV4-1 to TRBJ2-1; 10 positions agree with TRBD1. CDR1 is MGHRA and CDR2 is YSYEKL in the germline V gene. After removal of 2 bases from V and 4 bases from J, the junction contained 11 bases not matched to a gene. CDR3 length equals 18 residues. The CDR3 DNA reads TGCGCCAGCAGCCAACTCTTCTCCCGGGACAGGGGATACAATGAGCAGTTCTTC. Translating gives CASSQLFSRDRGYNEQFF.

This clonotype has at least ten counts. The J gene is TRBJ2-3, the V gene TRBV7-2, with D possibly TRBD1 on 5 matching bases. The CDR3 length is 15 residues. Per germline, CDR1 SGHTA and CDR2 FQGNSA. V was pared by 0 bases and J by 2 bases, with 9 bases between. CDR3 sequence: CASSLAGRYTDTQYF. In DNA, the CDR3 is TGTGCCAGCAGCTTAGCGGGGCGCTACACAGATACGCAGTATTTT.

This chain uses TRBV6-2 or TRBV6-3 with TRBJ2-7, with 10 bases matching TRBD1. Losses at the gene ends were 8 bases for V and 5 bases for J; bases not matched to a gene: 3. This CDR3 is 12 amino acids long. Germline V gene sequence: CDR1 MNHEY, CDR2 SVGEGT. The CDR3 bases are TGTGCCAGCCGGGACAGGGGCGACGAGCAGTACTTC. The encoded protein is CASRDRGDEQYF.

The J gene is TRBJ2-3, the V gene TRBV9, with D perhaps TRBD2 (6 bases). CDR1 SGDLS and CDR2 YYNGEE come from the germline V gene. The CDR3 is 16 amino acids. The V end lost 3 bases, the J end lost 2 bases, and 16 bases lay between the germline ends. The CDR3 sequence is CASSAFSGQDTDTQYF. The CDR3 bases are TGTGCCAGCAGCGCCTTTAGCGGCCAAGACACAGATACGCAGTATTTT. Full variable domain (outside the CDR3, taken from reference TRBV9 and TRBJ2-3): DSGVTQTPKHLITATGQRVTLRCSPRSGDLSVYWYQQSLDQGLQFLIQYYNGEERAKGNILERFSAQQFPDLHSELNLSSLELGDSALYFCASSAFSGQDTDTQYFGPGTRLTVL.

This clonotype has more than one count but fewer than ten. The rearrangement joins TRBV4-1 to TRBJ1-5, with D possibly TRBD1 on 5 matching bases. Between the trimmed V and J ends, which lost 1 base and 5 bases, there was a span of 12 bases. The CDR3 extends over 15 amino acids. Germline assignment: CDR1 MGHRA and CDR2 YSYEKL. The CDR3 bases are TGCGCCAGCAGCCAAGGTAGGGGCAGTTATCAGCCCCAGCATTTT. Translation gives CASSQGRGSYQPQHF.

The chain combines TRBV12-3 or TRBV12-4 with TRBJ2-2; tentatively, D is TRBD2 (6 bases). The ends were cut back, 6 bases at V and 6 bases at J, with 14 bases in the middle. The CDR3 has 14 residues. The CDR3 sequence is CASRAGLIAGELFF. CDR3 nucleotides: TGTGCCAGCAGGGCGGGGCTAATAGCCGGGGAGCTGTTTTTT.

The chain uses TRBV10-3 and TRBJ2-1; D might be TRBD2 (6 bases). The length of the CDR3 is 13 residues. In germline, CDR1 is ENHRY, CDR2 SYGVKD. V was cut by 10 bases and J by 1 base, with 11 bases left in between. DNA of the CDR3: TGTGCCACCGGGACTGTTTCCTACAATGAGCAGTTCTTC. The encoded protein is CATGTVSYNEQFF.

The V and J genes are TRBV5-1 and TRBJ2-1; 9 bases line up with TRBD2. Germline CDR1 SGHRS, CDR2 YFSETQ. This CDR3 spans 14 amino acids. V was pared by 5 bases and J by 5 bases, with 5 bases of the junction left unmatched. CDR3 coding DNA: TGCGCCAGCAGAACCGGCGGGGGGGACAATGAGCAGTTCTTC. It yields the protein CASRTGGGDNEQFF.

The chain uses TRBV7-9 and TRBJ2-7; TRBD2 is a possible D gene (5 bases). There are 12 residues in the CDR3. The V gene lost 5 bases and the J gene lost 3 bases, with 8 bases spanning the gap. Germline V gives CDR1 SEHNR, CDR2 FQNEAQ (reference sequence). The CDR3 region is CASSIDYYEQYF. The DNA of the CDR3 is TGTGCCAGCAGCATCGACTACTACGAGCAGTACTTC.

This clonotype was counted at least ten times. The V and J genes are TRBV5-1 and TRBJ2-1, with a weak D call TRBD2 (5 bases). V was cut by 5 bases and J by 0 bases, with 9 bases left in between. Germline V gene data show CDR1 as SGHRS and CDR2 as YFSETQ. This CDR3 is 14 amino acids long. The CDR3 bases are TGCGCCAGCAGTAAAGCGGCCTCCTACAATGAGCAGTTCTTC. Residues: CASSKAASYNEQFF.

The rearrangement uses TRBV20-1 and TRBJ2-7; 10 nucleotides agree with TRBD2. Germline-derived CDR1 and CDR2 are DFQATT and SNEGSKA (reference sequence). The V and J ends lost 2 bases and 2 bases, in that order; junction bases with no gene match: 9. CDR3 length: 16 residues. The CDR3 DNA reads TGCAGTGCTAGACGCCTAGCGGGAGCGATTACCTACGAGCAGTACTTC. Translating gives CSARRLAGAITYEQYF.

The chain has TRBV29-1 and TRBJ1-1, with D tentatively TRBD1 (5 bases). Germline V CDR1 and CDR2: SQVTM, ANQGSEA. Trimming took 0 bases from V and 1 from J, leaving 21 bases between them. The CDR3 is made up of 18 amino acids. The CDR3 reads CSVEDLNRPGASNTEAFF. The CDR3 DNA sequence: TGCAGCGTTGAAGATCTAAACAGGCCTGGCGCATCGAACACTGAAGCTTTCTTT. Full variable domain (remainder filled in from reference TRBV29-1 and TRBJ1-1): SAVISQKPSRDICQRGTSLTIQCQVDSQVTMMFWYRQQPGQSLTLIATANQGSEATYESGFVIDKFPISRPNLTFSTLTVSNMSPEDSSIYLCSVEDLNRPGASNTEAFFGQGTRLTVV.

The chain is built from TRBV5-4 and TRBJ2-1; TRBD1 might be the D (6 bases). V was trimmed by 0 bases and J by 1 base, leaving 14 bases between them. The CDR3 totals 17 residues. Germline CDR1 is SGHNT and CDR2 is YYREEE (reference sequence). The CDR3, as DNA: TGTGCCAGCAGCTTGGCCAGTGGGGGCCGGTCCTACAATGAGCAGTTCTTC. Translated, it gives CASSLASGGRSYNEQFF.

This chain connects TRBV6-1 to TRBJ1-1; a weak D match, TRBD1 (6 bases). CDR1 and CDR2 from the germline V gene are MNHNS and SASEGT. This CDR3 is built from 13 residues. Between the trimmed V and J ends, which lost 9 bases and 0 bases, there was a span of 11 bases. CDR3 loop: CASRTVMNTEAFF. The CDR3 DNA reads TGTGCCAGTAGGACAGTTATGAACACTGAAGCTTTCTTT.

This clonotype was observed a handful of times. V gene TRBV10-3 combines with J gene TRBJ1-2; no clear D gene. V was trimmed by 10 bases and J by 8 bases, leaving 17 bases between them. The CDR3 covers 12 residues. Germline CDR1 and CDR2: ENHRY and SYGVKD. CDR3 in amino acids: CATKTGSGGYTF. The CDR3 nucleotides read TGTGCCACCAAAACGGGAAGTGGAGGCTACACCTTC.

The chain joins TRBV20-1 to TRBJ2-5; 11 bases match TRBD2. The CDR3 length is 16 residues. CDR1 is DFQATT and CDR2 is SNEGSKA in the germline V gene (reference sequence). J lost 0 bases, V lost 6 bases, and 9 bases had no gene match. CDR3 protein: CSARPSGRIYQETQYF. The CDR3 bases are TGCAGTGCCCGCCCTAGCGGGAGGATTTACCAAGAGACCCAGTACTTC.